These 21 T cell receptor beta chains originate from one sample sequenced in a study of blood T cell repertoires in COVID-19. Method: immunoSEQ multiplex PCR; TCRdb's copy keeps in-frame clones and lacks some. The data hold roughly 80,000 clones, with 77% observed a single time. Sequencing was done on a sample of peripheral blood. These receptors all come from a human donor in a cohort sampled during active COVID-19.

The genes are TRBV7-9 and TRBJ2-5, with a weak D call TRBD2 (5 bases). V gave up 0 bases and J gave up 7 bases, with 12 bases separating them. The germline V gene encodes CDR1 SEHNR and CDR2 FQNEAQ (reference sequence). The CDR3 totals 14 residues. The CDR3 DNA sequence: TGTGCCAGCAGCTTAGCAGCACTAGGAGGGACCCAGTACTTC. Its protein product is CASSLAALGGTQYF.

This chain connects TRBV19 to TRBJ1-5; D is possibly TRBD1 (6 bases). Trimming pared 1 base from V and 7 bases from J, leaving 11 bases between. The length of the CDR3 is 14 residues. The germline gives CDR1 LNHDA, CDR2 SQIVND (reference sequence). The CDR3 here is CASSIAGANQPQHF. The CDR3 DNA follows: TGTGCCAGTAGTATAGCAGGGGCAAACCAGCCCCAGCATTTT.

This chain joins TRBV19 and TRBJ1-5; a possible D gene is TRBD1 (5 bases). Trimming stripped 6 bases from V and 2 bases from J, with 14 bases between. Per germline, CDR1 LNHDA and CDR2 SQIVND (reference sequence). The CDR3 totals 15 residues. The CDR3 DNA reads TGTGCCAGTAGCATGGGGACTCTTGGCAATCAGCCCCAGCATTTT. It translates to CASSMGTLGNQPQHF.

CDR3 amino acids: CASSQWDRGPGELFF. CDR3 sequence (DNA): TGTGCCAGTAGTCAATGGGACAGGGGCCCCGGGGAGCTGTTTTTT. J is TRBJ2-2 and V is TRBV19, with 10 bases that match TRBD1. The CDR3 length is 15 residues. The trim removed 5 bases at V and 6 bases at J, leaving 6 bases unmatched. Germline CDR1 is LNHDA and CDR2 is SQIVND (reference sequence).

Only a few counts were recorded for this clone. V usage is TRBV5-4 and J usage is TRBJ1-2; D gene unclear. The CDR3 spans 12 residues. Germline V lookup: CDR1 SGHNT, CDR2 YYREEE (reference sequence). The V end lost 0 bases, the J end lost 8 bases, and 8 bases lay between the germline ends. CDR3 amino acids: CASSLDLTGYTF. The CDR3 DNA sequence: TGTGCCAGCAGCTTGGATCTAACGGGCTACACCTTC. The full variable domain, its missing parts supplied by reference TRBV5-4 and TRBJ1-2, is ETGVTQSPTHLIKTRGQQVTLRCSSQSGHNTVSWYQQALGQGPQFIFQYYREEENGRGNFPPRFSGLQFPNYSSELNVNALELDDSALYLCASSLDLTGYTFGSGTRLTVV.

The table lists this clone with a few counts. The genes are TRBV6-6 and TRBJ1-1, with a tentative D call TRBD1 (5 bases). V was trimmed by 2 bases and J by 2 bases, leaving 9 bases between them. Germline loops: CDR1 MNHNY, CDR2 SVGAGI (reference sequence). This CDR3 is built from 14 residues. CDR3 region: CASSYGQGNTEAFF. CDR3 DNA sequence: TGTGCCAGCAGTTACGGGCAGGGTAACACTGAAGCTTTCTTT.

This chain joins TRBV11-3 and TRBJ1-2, with 7 bases fitting TRBD1. The V gene end was trimmed by 5 bases and the J gene end by 7 bases; junction bases not matched to a gene: 16. CDR3 size: 16 residues. Germline CDR1 is SGHNT and CDR2 is YENEEA. The CDR3 region is CASSAVKDRARGGYTF. CDR3 bases: TGTGCCAGCAGCGCCGTCAAAGACAGGGCGCGGGGTGGCTACACCTTC.

V and J are TRBV3-1 (or the pseudogene TRBV3-2) and TRBJ2-5; TRBD2 matches 10 bases. Germline trimming cut 5 bases from V and 5 bases from J; bases unmatched to any gene: 5. Germline V gives CDR1 LGHDT, CDR2 YNNKEL (reference sequence). The CDR3 has 14 residues. The CDR3 reads CASSLAGGEETQYF. DNA of the CDR3: TGTGCCAGCAGCTTAGCGGGGGGAGAGGAGACCCAGTACTTC.

The rearrangement joins TRBV5-4 to TRBJ1-4, with D maybe TRBD1 (6 bases). The germline V gene encodes CDR1 SGHNT and CDR2 YYREEE (reference sequence). The CDR3 has 15 amino acids. The V gene lost 0 bases and the J gene lost 6 bases, with 12 bases spanning the gap. CDR3 residues: CASSLGGGWDEKLFF. In DNA, the CDR3 is TGTGCCAGCAGCTTGGGCGGGGGCTGGGATGAAAAACTGTTTTTT. Complete variable domain (other parts from reference TRBV5-4 and TRBJ1-4): ETGVTQSPTHLIKTRGQQVTLRCSSQSGHNTVSWYQQALGQGPQFIFQYYREEENGRGNFPPRFSGLQFPNYSSELNVNALELDDSALYLCASSLGGGWDEKLFFGSGTQLSVL.

The chain is built from TRBV11-2 and TRBJ2-3; no clear D gene. Germline loops: CDR1 SGHAT, CDR2 FQNNGV. V was clipped by 2 bases and J by 4 bases, with 10 bases between them. The CDR3 spans 14 residues. The CDR3 here is CASSLLRSADTQYF. The CDR3 DNA sequence: TGTGCCAGCAGCTTATTACGGAGCGCAGATACGCAGTATTTT.

This clone was detected a few times. The CDR3 loop is CASSGDRAATGELFF. CDR3 DNA sequence: TGTGCCAGCTCAGGGGACAGGGCAGCCACCGGGGAGCTGTTTTTT. The chain links TRBV18 to TRBJ2-2; 9 bases line up with TRBD1. The CDR3 totals 15 residues. CDR1 is KGHSH, CDR2 LQKENI, per germline. The junction had 5 bases not matched to a gene; V was cut back by 5 bases and J by 4 bases.

The V call is TRBV7-3, the J call TRBJ2-7; TRBD1 agrees at 7 bases. This CDR3 comprises 14 residues. Germline values: CDR1 SGHTA, CDR2 FQGTGA. The ends lost 6 bases at V and 6 bases at J; junction bases unmatched: 11. The CDR3 DNA follows: TGTGCCAGCAGGCCCGACAGGGATTTGGCCGAGCAGTACTTC. Protein: CASRPDRDLAEQYF.

This clone was observed a few times. V and J are TRBV6-6 and TRBJ2-7, with a tentative D call TRBD1 (6 bases). Trimming left V 2 bases short and J 6 bases short, with 14 bases between. From germline, CDR1 is MNHNY and CDR2 SVGAGI (reference sequence). This CDR3 is 14 amino acids long. Here the CDR3 reads CASSYEPNRAEQYF. The CDR3 DNA is TGTGCCAGCAGTTACGAGCCAAACAGGGCCGAGCAGTACTTC.

This rearrangement joins TRBV6-5 to TRBJ1-1; tentative D call: TRBD1 (6 bases). The germline CDR1 and CDR2 sequences are MNHEY and SVGAGI. V lost 6 bases to trimming and J lost 5 bases, with 10 bases between them. There are 12 residues in the CDR3. CDR3 coding DNA: TGTGCCAGCAGACAGGGTTGGACTGAAGCTTTCTTT. Its protein is CASRQGWTEAFF.

The genes are TRBV18 and TRBJ1-2; 7 bases agree with TRBD1. The CDR3 covers 15 residues. CDR1 is KGHSH and CDR2 is LQKENI in the germline V gene. The ends lost 6 bases at V and 7 bases at J; junction bases unmatched: 14. The chain's CDR3 is CASSGVQGVMPGYTF. The CDR3 nucleotides read TGTGCCAGCTCCGGTGTTCAGGGGGTAATGCCTGGCTACACCTTC. The full variable domain, completed using reference TRBV18 and TRBJ1-2, is NAGVMQNPRHLVRRRGQEARLRCSPMKGHSHVYWYRQLPEEGLKFMVYLQKENIIDESGMPKERFSAEFPKEGPSILRIQQVVRGDSAAYFCASSGVQGVMPGYTFGSGTRLTVV.

The chain employs TRBV5-1 and TRBJ2-3, with 10 bases matching TRBD2. With 0 bases clipped from V and 4 bases from J, the junction kept 5 bases outside the gene matches. Germline V CDR1 and CDR2: SGHRS, YFSETQ. This CDR3 spans 16 amino acids. The CDR3, as DNA: TGCGCCAGCAGCTTGGAGGCTAGCGGGGGTTCAGATACGCAGTATTTT. Residues: CASSLEASGGSDTQYF.

This clone occurred a few times. V is TRBV5-1 and J is TRBJ2-2; TRBD1 matches 8 bases. From germline, CDR1 is SGHRS and CDR2 YFSETQ. There are 16 residues in the CDR3. The J segment lost 1 base and the V segment lost 0 bases, leaving 2 bases of the junction unmatched. The DNA for the CDR3 is TGCGCCAGCAGCTTGGCCACAGGGGGGAACACCGGGGAGCTGTTTTTT. Protein: CASSLATGGNTGELFF.

The V call is TRBV6-5, the J call TRBJ2-1; 9 bases line up with TRBD1. Germline assignment: CDR1 MNHEY and CDR2 SVGAGI. The length of the CDR3 is 15 residues. V lost 6 bases to trimming and J lost 4 bases; unmatched junction nucleotides: 7. CDR3 nucleotides: TGTGCCAGCAGCTGGGACAGGGACTGGTACAATGAGCAGTTCTTC. Its translation: CASSWDRDWYNEQFF.

In this sample, this clone turned up once. This chain uses TRBV5-6 with TRBJ1-4; 7 nucleotides align to TRBD1. The germline CDR1 and CDR2 sequences are SGHDT and YYEEEE. This CDR3 is 16 amino acids long. With 3 bases clipped from V and 5 bases from J, the junction kept 10 bases outside the gene matches. The DNA for the CDR3 is TGTGCCAGCAGCTCTACCCCGGTGACAGGGAATGAAAAACTGTTTTTT. Amino acid sequence: CASSSTPVTGNEKLFF.

The V call is TRBV2, the J call TRBJ2-7; maybe TRBD2 (5 bases). Trimming left V 6 bases short and J 3 bases short, with 15 bases between. The CDR3 is 14 amino acids. Germline CDR1 reads SNHLY; CDR2 reads FYNNEI. In nucleotides, the CDR3 is TGTGCCAGCAGCGCAGCGGTCCCTCGCTACGAGCAGTACTTC. This encodes CASSAAVPRYEQYF.

The chain joins TRBV4-1 to TRBJ1-2; weak D call: TRBD1 (6 bases). Germline V CDR1 and CDR2: MGHRA, YSYEKL. The V and J ends lost 1 base and 6 bases respectively, with 9 bases between them. CDR3 size: 13 residues. This CDR3 reads CASSQGDKDGYTF. DNA of the CDR3: TGCGCCAGCAGCCAAGGGGACAAGGATGGCTACACCTTC.